What follows are 30 T cell receptor beta chains derived from one specimen sequenced in a study of lymphopenia after photon versus proton radiotherapy (dated by TCRdb to between 2018 and 2021). Library preparation was by the immunoSEQ multiplex PCR assay. Not all clones reach the TCRdb copy of this immuneACCESS table, which keeps in-frame sequences only. Checked studies attribute under half of the gap to unresolved V genes and leave the rest unexplained. This sample holds 65,000 to 75,000 clones; more than 75% were observed only once. The ten largest clones represent less than 14% of the sample. The starting material was peripheral blood, obtained from a patient treated with proton-based radiotherapy. The source of these receptors is a man aged 80 or over with esophageal cancer.

CDR3 sequence reads: CASQGEWQAFF. CDR3 in DNA: TGTGCCAGCCAGGGGGAGTGGCAAGCTTTCTTT. The chain has TRBV21-1 and TRBJ1-1; TRBD1, the table's D call, lacks a check against the DNA. TRBV21-1 corresponds to a pseudogene. The CDR3 spans 11 residues.

The chain links TRBV2 to TRBJ2-5; D gene unclear. Germline assignment: CDR1 SNHLY and CDR2 FYNNEI. This CDR3 is built from 11 residues. Trimming stripped 7 bases from V and 0 bases from J, with 3 bases between. CDR3 in DNA: TGTGCCAGCACGTACCAAGAGACCCAGTACTTC. This encodes CASTYQETQYF.

CDR3 region: CASSLVRGIQPQHF. CDR3 nucleotide sequence: TGTGCCAGCAGCTTAGTTAGGGGGATTCAGCCCCAGCATTTT. This chain uses TRBV11-3 with TRBJ1-5; D possibly corresponds to TRBD1 (6 bases). The CDR3 totals 14 residues. The ends were cut back, 1 base at V and 6 bases at J, with 10 bases in the middle. In germline, CDR1 is SGHNT, CDR2 YENEEA.

The rearrangement links TRBV14 to TRBJ1-1, with D uncertain. CDR3 size: 13 residues. The V gene's germline CDR1 is SGHDN and CDR2 FVKESK. V was clipped by 1 base and J by 4 bases, with 7 bases between them. CDR3 bases: TGTGCCAGCAGCCAAGGTCCGAGCACTGAAGCTTTCTTT. It codes for CASSQGPSTEAFF.

The V call is TRBV14, the J call TRBJ2-3; D gene unclear. Trimming left V 2 bases short and J 2 bases short, with 5 bases between. The CDR3 contains 13 residues. The germline gives CDR1 SGHDN, CDR2 FVKESK. CDR3 in DNA: TGTGCCAGCAGCCAACTTAACACAGATACGCAGTATTTT. As protein: CASSQLNTDTQYF.

The chain combines TRBV27 with TRBJ1-2; D is undetermined. The CDR3 contains 14 residues. V was shortened by 7 bases and J by 4 bases, with 16 bases between the two germline ends. CDR1 is MNHEY, CDR2 SMNVEV, per germline (reference sequence). CDR3 nucleotide sequence: TGTGCCAGCATGCCGCAGGTCGGCCTCTATGGCTACACCTTC. It translates to CASMPQVGLYGYTF.

Here the CDR3 reads CASSDRLAGAGEQYF. CDR3 nucleotides: TGTGCCAGCAGTGACAGACTAGCGGGAGCCGGCGAGCAGTACTTC. The chain couples TRBV2 to TRBJ2-7, with 12 bases identical to TRBD2. After removal of 3 bases from V and 6 bases from J, the junction contained 6 bases not matched to a gene. The length of the CDR3 is 15 residues. The germline gives CDR1 SNHLY, CDR2 FYNNEI.

The chain recombines TRBV5-6 with TRBJ2-2, with TRBD2 matching 7 bases. Germline loops: CDR1 SGHDT, CDR2 YYEEEE. CDR3 length equals 18 residues. J lost 6 bases, V lost 0 bases, and 14 bases had no gene match. CDR3 sequence (DNA): TGTGCCAGCAGCTTGGGCGGCCGGGGAGGGGTGATCGCCGGGGAGCTGTTTTTT. It is translated as CASSLGGRGGVIAGELFF.

The rearrangement links TRBV4-2 to TRBJ2-1, with 8 bases lining up with TRBD2. The CDR3 length is 15 residues. The germline V gene has CDR1 LGHNA and CDR2 YNFKEQ. The V segment lost 4 bases and the J segment 3 bases; nucleotides outside the gene matches: 5. In nucleotides, the CDR3 is TGTGCCAGCAGCCGAACGACTAGCGACTACAATGAGCAGTTCTTC. Protein: CASSRTTSDYNEQFF.

The V gene is TRBV4-3, the J gene TRBJ2-7; a weak D match, TRBD2 (6 bases). The V gene's germline CDR1 is LGHNA and CDR2 YSLEER. The germline V and J ends were trimmed by 3 bases and 3 bases, with 15 bases remaining between them. The CDR3 runs 15 residues. The CDR3 region is CASSHSVAAYYEQYF. The CDR3 region has the DNA TGCGCCAGCAGCCACTCAGTAGCGGCATACTACGAGCAGTACTTC.

The chain links TRBV27 to TRBJ1-4; tentatively, D is TRBD1 (6 bases). The germline V gene encodes CDR1 MNHEY and CDR2 SMNVEV (reference sequence). Trimming took 3 bases from V and 7 from J, leaving 12 bases between them. CDR3 size: 14 residues. CDR3 residues: CASSLVGGAEKLFF. DNA for the CDR3: TGTGCCAGCAGTTTGGTGGGGGGGGCTGAAAAACTGTTTTTT.

The rearrangement uses TRBV5-1 and TRBJ2-5; D call uncertain. Germline CDR1 reads SGHRS; CDR2 reads YFSETQ. CDR3 size: 15 residues. V was trimmed by 1 base and J by 1 base, leaving 11 bases between them. CDR3 protein: CASSLRAPIQETQYF. The CDR3 DNA reads TGCGCCAGCAGCTTGAGGGCCCCTATCCAAGAGACCCAGTACTTC.

The J gene is TRBJ2-2, the V gene TRBV6-1; no firm D call. Trimming removed 7 bases from V and 3 bases from J, with 9 bases in between. CDR3 length: 13 residues. Germline CDR1 is MNHNS and CDR2 is SASEGT. The CDR3 is CASMVSHTGELFF. The CDR3 DNA reads TGTGCCAGCATGGTCTCGCACACCGGGGAGCTGTTTTTT.

The gene calls are TRBV7-9 and TRBJ1-1, with D maybe TRBD1 (5 bases). The germline V gene encodes CDR1 SEHNR and CDR2 FQNEAQ (reference sequence). V lost 4 bases and J lost 1, with 10 bases in between. This CDR3 is built from 14 residues. The CDR3: CASSSPDKNTEAFF. The CDR3 DNA is TGTGCCAGCAGCTCTCCGGACAAGAACACTGAAGCTTTCTTT.

This sequence joins TRBV7-9 and TRBJ2-1; TRBD2 matches at 14 bases. CDR3 size: 14 residues. The ends lost 5 bases at V and 15 bases at J; junction bases unmatched: 9. In germline, CDR1 is SEHNR, CDR2 FQNEAQ (reference sequence). The CDR3 spells CASSPGTSGRWLFF. CDR3 nucleotide sequence: TGTGCCAGCAGCCCTGGGACTAGCGGGAGATGGCTGTTCTTC.

This clone was seen once. The chain joins TRBV18 to TRBJ2-7; 8 bases line up with TRBD2. V trimming: 6 bases; J trimming: 2 bases; junction bases outside the gene matches: 12. Germline V gene lookup returns CDR1 KGHSH and CDR2 LQKENI. The CDR3 extends over 16 amino acids. CDR3 DNA sequence: TGTGCCAGCTCCTCGGGGGGGGGCCTTTTTGCCTACGAGCAGTACTTC. Its protein product is CASSSGGGLFAYEQYF.

The rearrangement uses TRBV29-1 and TRBJ1-2; D may be TRBD1 (5 bases). The germline V and J ends were trimmed by 1 base and 4 bases, with 13 bases remaining between them. Germline CDR1 and CDR2: SQVTM and ANQGSEA. This CDR3 comprises 14 residues. CDR3 in amino acids: CSVEVYNGAYGYTF. In DNA, the CDR3 is TGCAGCGTTGAAGTGTATAACGGGGCCTATGGCTACACCTTC.

The chain joins TRBV25-1 to TRBJ2-5, with 9 bases matching TRBD1. CDR3 size: 13 residues. V was pared by 6 bases and J by 6 bases, with 5 bases of the junction left unmatched. Germline lookup yields CDR1 MGHDK and CDR2 SYGVNS. For the CDR3, the DNA is TGTGCCAGCAGGGGACAGGGCGGACAGACCCAGTACTTC. Encoded protein: CASRGQGGQTQYF.

The V and J genes are TRBV27 and TRBJ2-1; TRBD2 agrees at 14 bases. V lost 5 bases to trimming and J lost 9 bases; unmatched junction nucleotides: 6. The CDR3 has 15 amino acids. Germline V CDR1 and CDR2: MNHEY, SMNVEV (reference sequence). The CDR3 loop reads CASSVGTSGRVEQFF. Written as DNA, the CDR3 is TGTGCCAGCAGTGTCGGGACTAGCGGGAGAGTTGAGCAGTTCTTC.

CDR3 bases: TGCGCCAGCAGCTTCGGACAGGGAAATTCACCCCTCCACTTT. It encodes CASSFGQGNSPLHF. The gene calls are TRBV5-1 and TRBJ1-6; 8 bases align to TRBD1. Germline V gives CDR1 SGHRS, CDR2 YFSETQ. The CDR3 contains 14 residues. V trimming: 2 bases; J trimming: 7 bases; junction bases outside the gene matches: 2. The full variable domain, its missing parts supplied by reference TRBV5-1 and TRBJ1-6, is KAGVTQTPRYLIKTRGQQVTLSCSPISGHRSVSWYQQTPGQGLQFLFEYFSETQRNKGNFPGRFSGRQFSNSRSEMNVSTLELGDSALYLCASSFGQGNSPLHFGNGTRLTVT.

This chain connects TRBV11-2 to TRBJ1-6, with a weak D call TRBD1 (5 bases). Per the germline V gene, CDR1 is SGHAT and CDR2 is FQNNGV. V was pared by 8 bases and J by 9 bases, with 14 bases between. The CDR3 has 13 residues. The DNA of the CDR3 is TGTGCCAGCGGCCCGGGGCGACTTTCACCCCTCCACTTT. It is translated as CASGPGRLSPLHF.

The genes are TRBV18 and TRBJ1-1; TRBD1 aligns across 11 bases. Germline V CDR1 and CDR2: KGHSH, LQKENI. After removal of 3 bases from V and 10 bases from J, the junction contained 13 bases not matched to a gene. There are 16 residues in the CDR3. Written as DNA, the CDR3 is TGTGCCAGCTCACCGTCCGGGACAGGGGGAACCAGGGGAGCTTTCTTT. This sequence encodes CASSPSGTGGTRGAFF.

V and J are TRBV5-1 and TRBJ2-5; D not resolved. The CDR3 is made up of 13 amino acids. The V end lost 3 bases, the J end lost 2 bases, and 8 bases lay between the germline ends. Germline assignment: CDR1 SGHRS and CDR2 YFSETQ. The CDR3: CASSWDQQETQYF. In nucleotides, the CDR3 is TGCGCCAGCAGCTGGGATCAGCAAGAGACCCAGTACTTC.

This clone has a handful of counts. The V and J genes are TRBV6-6 and TRBJ1-6; no definite D call. This CDR3 contains 12 residues. Germline V CDR1 and CDR2: MNHNY, SVGAGI (reference sequence). V lost 6 bases and J 3 bases, leaving 3 bases between the germline ends. The CDR3 region is CASRDYNSPLHF. Here the CDR3 DNA reads TGTGCCAGCAGGGACTATAATTCACCCCTCCACTTT.

This clone was counted once. This chain connects TRBV4-3 to TRBJ2-7, with D perhaps assigned TRBD1 or TRBD2 (5 bases each). V dropped 1 base and J dropped 3 bases, with 13 bases sitting between them. Germline CDR1 LGHNA, CDR2 YSLEER. CDR3 size: 15 residues. The CDR3 DNA sequence: TGCGCCAGCAGCCAAGGCTGGGGGTCAGTCTACGAGCAGTACTTC. Translating it yields CASSQGWGSVYEQYF.

The chain carries TRBV7-2 and TRBJ2-7; D ambiguous. CDR3 length: 13 amino acids. Trimming took 1 base from V and 4 from J, leaving 8 bases between them. The V gene's germline CDR1 is SGHTA and CDR2 FQGNSA. The CDR3 DNA reads as TGTGCCAGCAGCTTAGATCGATTTTACGAGCAGTACTTC. This translates into CASSLDRFYEQYF.

V usage is TRBV15 and J usage is TRBJ2-3; TRBD2 aligns across 12 bases. The CDR3 runs 16 residues. Germline CDR1 and CDR2: LNHNV and YYDKDF (reference sequence). J was trimmed by 4 bases and V by 2 bases; bases with no gene match: 4. The CDR3 reads CATSRTTSGGSDTQYF. The CDR3 DNA reads TGTGCCACCAGCAGAACCACTAGCGGGGGGTCAGATACGCAGTATTTT.

This clone was picked up one time. This chain joins TRBV4-3 and TRBJ2-5; 7 bases match TRBD1. Germline values: CDR1 LGHNA, CDR2 YSLEER. J lost 10 bases, V lost 1 base, and 6 bases had no gene match. CDR3 length equals 13 residues. The chain's CDR3 is CASSQGFRGIQYF. CDR3 coding DNA: TGCGCCAGCAGCCAAGGGTTCAGGGGGATCCAGTACTTC.

J is TRBJ2-7 and V is TRBV7-2; TRBD2 agrees at 10 bases. The CDR3 has 17 residues. The junction had 6 bases not matched to a gene; V was cut back by 0 bases and J by 1 base. CDR1 is SGHTA, CDR2 FQGNSA, per germline. The CDR3 is CASSLAATSGASYEQYF. Here the CDR3 DNA reads TGTGCCAGCAGCTTAGCGGCCACTAGCGGGGCATCCTACGAGCAGTACTTC.

The genes are TRBV5-6 and TRBJ1-6, with no clear D. The germline V gene has CDR1 SGHDT and CDR2 YYEEEE. The V gene lost 0 bases and the J gene lost 8 bases, with 15 bases spanning the gap. The CDR3 loop spans 16 amino acids. Written as DNA, the CDR3 is TGTGCCAGCAGCTTGGAGCTCCTGGGTTTTGATTCACCCCTCCACTTT. It specifies CASSLELLGFDSPLHF.